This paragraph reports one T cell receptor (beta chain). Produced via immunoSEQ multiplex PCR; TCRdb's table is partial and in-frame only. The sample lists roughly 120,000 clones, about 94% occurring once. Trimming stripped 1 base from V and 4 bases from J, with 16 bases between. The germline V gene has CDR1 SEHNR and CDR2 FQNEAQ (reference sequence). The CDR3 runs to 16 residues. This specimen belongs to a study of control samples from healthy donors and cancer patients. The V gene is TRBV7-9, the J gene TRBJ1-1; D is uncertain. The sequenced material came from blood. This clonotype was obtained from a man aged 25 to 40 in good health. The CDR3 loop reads CASSLVAGGRGTEAFF. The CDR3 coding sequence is TGTGCCAGCAGCTTAGTGGCGGGTGGGCGAGGCACTGAAGCTTTCTTT.